This is a list of T cell receptor beta chains from one sample in a study of T-cell reconstitution after alpha-beta-depleted transplantation in children. TCRdb re-analysed the PCR reads in MiXCR, keeping a single row per CDR3 protein. The table shows hundreds of thousands of distinct CDR3 sequences, with 15% to 20% occurring only once. Sequencing was performed on PBMCs, mostly from graft donor cells, taken 360 days after TCRalphabeta/CD19-depleted stem cell transplant. These receptor sequences come from a male patient younger than 18 who had a stem cell transplant for acute lymphoblastic leukemia, so the T cells may come from the graft donor. The CDR3 runs from the conserved cysteine through the conserved F or W. Clone sizes are given selectively: once, few, many, or a class where the clone is expanded.

v_call	j_call	clone_size	cdr3_aa
TRBV11-2	TRBJ2-6	NA	CASSSLRGPGPGANVLTF
TRBV19	TRBJ1-5	few	CASSRPKETGKFGQPQHF
TRBV20-1	TRBJ1-5	few	CSARDGQTNQPQHF
TRBV3-1	TRBJ2-1	NA	CASSRPGQGANNEQFF
TRBV12-3/TRBV12-4	TRBJ1-2	NA	CASSTRQLKDHKNTF
TRBV12-3/TRBV12-4	TRBJ1-5	many	CASTREALWGGNQPQHF
TRBV18	TRBJ1-6	NA	CASSPDRNSPLHF
TRBV3-1	TRBJ2-1	few	CASSHSSGYNEQFF
TRBV7-9	TRBJ2-7	NA	CASSQGRSTYEQYF
TRBV6-5	TRBJ2-1	NA	CASSSRGFSYNEQFF
TRBV12-3/TRBV12-4	TRBJ1-2	few	CASSLNLGDYGYTF